This T cell receptor beta chain emerged from a study of cytomegalovirus exposure and HLA in healthy donors (dated 2017 in TCRdb). About the investigation overall: An earlier analysis of about 530 of the donors reported roughly 300 Gb of sequence data and 95 million to 130 million unique TCR beta sequences obtained from about 179 million T cells. An early release that covered fewer than 750 HLA-typed donors contained approximately 300 gigabases of sequencing data and around 85 million unique TCR sequences. The genetic ancestry cluster associated with self-reported Caucasian donors included around four fifths of the 398 genotyped donors. The study aimed to test whether signatures of past pathogen exposure could be identified by cataloging public T cell receptors. The T cell repertoires of under 750 subjects were profiled by immunosequencing and related to cytomegalovirus serostatus. A separate validation cohort of about 110 different subjects was used in addition to the 666-subject first cohort. High-throughput TCR immunosequencing, statistical association of individual TCRs with disease status, and machine learning were combined to predict cytomegalovirus infection status. A later analysis re-analyzed previously published TCR beta repertoires from 600 to 850 donors and added high-resolution HLA genotyping to study TCR occurrence patterns. Rather than using new phenotypic data, the later analysis identified candidate immune exposures from TCR beta sequences and from how often those sequences occurred across donors. In an earlier analysis of roughly 600 of the donors, high-throughput TCR beta sequencing was used to judge whether each TCR beta V gene segment behaved as functional or pseudogenic. Alongside the repertoire data, information on donor age, sex, ethnicity and CMV serostatus was compiled. A later genetic analysis took genome-wide SNP genotypes for about three fifths of the roughly 670 donors and used that subset as a discovery cohort. Every repertoire in the discovery cohort had been generated on one and the same sequencing platform. HLA typing included class I and class II loci at four-digit resolution. The number of typed donors differed by locus: roughly 629-640 for A, B, C, DRB1 and DQB1; some 540 for DQA1; some 610 for DPA1; and roughly 470 for DPB1. Because of strong linkage in the cohort, a handful of DR-DQ haplotypes were treated as single units for association and clustering. Among a few hundred genotyped donors of the cohort, an average of around 240,000 unique TCR beta nucleotide sequences were sequenced per donor, around a sixth of them non-productive.

What the authors observed across the whole study: Three of the identified cytomegalovirus-associated TCR beta chains were confirmed in vitro to be specific for cytomegalovirus antigens. Because counts were too low, under 20 rarely observed V segments, including chromosome 9 orphons, were left out of the earlier analysis of 500 to 750 of the donors. In a later analysis, TCR association rates were found to vary across HLA loci, with the most associated TCRs seen for DRB1 alleles and the fewest for HLA-C alleles. In a later genetic analysis, a missense DCLRE1C variant was associated with V-gene and J-gene trimming of TCR beta chains, and the association was replicated in an independent cohort. A further reported finding was that TCR beta sequences accurately predicted the HLA-A and HLA-B alleles for most subjects in the first cohort. It was suggested by the authors that the approach could potentially be generalized to other disease states and immunological phenotypes. In an earlier analysis of 587 of the donors, most TCR beta V segments were observed in productive rearrangements about 87% or about 30% of the time, broadly matching IMGT annotations. A later analysis found that HLA-associated TCR beta chains were more clonally expanded and had lower generation probabilities than equally common non-associated chains. The classifier was reported to diagnose cytomegalovirus status with high specificity and sensitivity in both the original cohort and the validation cohort. Because some donors lacked HLA typing at each locus, the association tests relied only on the typed subset. Specific HLA alleles were associated with 15,000 to 20,000 TCR beta sequences at a false discovery rate of 0.05 in a later analysis. Linkage disequilibrium might explain the correlated functional status among segregating V segments, but an unknown experimental factor could not be excluded. According to a later genetic analysis, donors in an Asian-associated ancestry cluster had fewer N-insertions in productive TCRs than the approximately 700-donor mean. The only immune exposure information available for the cohort was CMV serostatus. Some IMGT-functional V segments, including TRBV6-2 and TRBV6-3, could not be told apart with the 87-base-pair reads, so those segments were excluded. Several of the top co-occurrence clusters appeared to be linked to parvovirus B19, influenza, CMV and Epstein-Barr virus, according to a later analysis. The presence/absence analyses assumed that sequencing depth was roughly uniform across donors, and that assumption may not be true. A cluster of highly shared sequence variants was judged likely to be a technical artifact of the sequencing pipeline. When HLA alleles, especially DR and DQ, strongly co-occurred, attributing TCR associations to individual alleles was difficult. A later analysis found that most CMV-associated TCR beta chains appeared HLA-restricted, with HLA associations seemingly driven largely by CMV exposure. The study listed around 160 TCR beta chains as associated with cytomegalovirus. The cohort was sequenced for TCR beta chains only, and without alpha or paired-chain data the features that could be detected were limited. Most TCR sequences were seen in very few donors, while some public TCRs were found in many individuals.

The V end gives up 3 bases and the J end 8 bases, leaving 3 bases in the junction not matched to a gene. CDR1 SGDLS and CDR2 YYNGEE were looked up in the germline V gene. The CDR3 holds 14 amino acids from the cysteine to the phenylalanine. The entry retains the CDR3 DNA only, 42 bases that are in frame from base 1. Receptor amplification or capture employed the immunoSEQ multiplex PCR assay. For the multiplex PCR, a mixture combining 60 forward primers for TCR Vbeta segments and 13 reverse primers for TCR Jbeta segments was used. The CDR3 region of rearranged TCR beta genes was amplified from genomic DNA with a multiplex PCR assay. Amplified TCR beta libraries were sequenced as 87-base-pair reads on the Illumina HiSeq System. Under the source paper's analysis protocol: A later analysis tallied about 77 million unique TCR beta chains across the 666 repertoires, and approximately 12 million of those chains were shared by two or more donors. A nearest-neighbor algorithm error-corrected the raw reads and collapsed the reads into unique sequences, merging closely related sequences to remove PCR and sequencing errors. V, D and J gene segments were assigned by aligning CDR3 sequences to IMGT reference sequences. For a sequence to be retained, at least a six-nucleotide match to both a V gene segment and a J gene segment was required. Rearrangements were classified as productive when the CDR3 lacked stop codons and remained in frame with V and J, and all other rearrangements were classified as non-productive. Following IMGT convention, CDR3 was defined as the stretch from the second conserved V-encoded cysteine up to the conserved J-encoded phenylalanine. In an earlier analysis of some 550 of the donors, sequences lacking an unambiguous match to a single V gene segment were excluded. In an earlier analysis of some 590 of the donors, a V segment was called functional when productive rearrangements were above 56.7%, and segregating when the standard deviation between donors exceeded 5%. A statistical classification framework was developed to diagnose cytomegalovirus status using the catalog of TCR beta chain sequences. In a later analysis, TCR nucleotide sequences were compared against IMGT/GENE-DB human TR gene sequences so that V and J genes could be assigned. The TCRdist pipeline was used in a later analysis to assign CDR3 sequences and most-parsimonious VDJ recombination scenarios. In a later analysis, each TCR beta chain was defined by its CDR3 amino acid sequence together with its V-gene family, and reads lacking a unique V-gene family were excluded. To address suspected cross-contamination and a sequencing artifact, a later analysis removed approximately 600 highly shared, low-generation-probability nucleotide sequences. For each public chain, a later analysis derived a clonal expansion index from normalized ranks of inferred template counts within each repertoire. In a later analysis, generation probabilities were computed with a VDJ recombination model fitted to out-of-frame rearrangements, and the resulting probabilities were checked against IGoR. In a later analysis, TCR-TCR, TCR-HLA and TCR-CMV co-occurrence was scored with hypergeometric tests, and a repertoire-size bias correction was applied to TCR pairs. In a later analysis, false discovery rates were estimated by permuting HLA or CMV assignments 20 times. In a later analysis, co-occurring TCRs were grouped using DBSCAN, and TCRdist sequence similarity was added for clustering within HLA-allele-positive subsets. Repertoires with fewer than 30,000 or more than 120,000 public chains, plus five repertoires with anomalous nucleotide sharing, were excluded from co-occurrence clustering. The source is immuneACCESS, and TCRdb retained only in-frame sequences with V and J called. Part of the clones is not carried over; for the studies checked, unresolved V genes explain less than half of this, and the remainder is unexplained. V and J calls and clone size are as listed in that table; D and trimming were resolved from the DNA. Within this sample are approximately 100,000 clones, with 75% to 85% of them counted one time only. The ten largest clones capture 3.8% of the sample.

The cohort consisted of some 670 healthy bone marrow donors. Cohort members were all nominally healthy when sampled, although unrecorded immune exposures were likely present. The donor was CMV seronegative and belonged to the group of 352 seronegative cohort members. A peripheral blood sample was provided by each donor, and peripheral blood mononuclear cells were used for TCR beta sequencing. The Qiagen DNeasy Blood Extraction Kit was used to extract genomic DNA from the blood cell samples. The sample holds one count of this clone. The antigen this receptor binds is unknown. No base-level quality is on record; no much larger clone is a single base apart.

This clonotype was obtained from a woman aged 40 to 49 in good health and CMV-seronegative. The chain couples TRBV9 to TRBJ1-6, with 9 junctional bases fitting TRBD1. Sequencing used PBMCs. The CDR3: CASSGDRAYSPLHF. The nucleotide sequence reads TGTGCCAGCAGCGGGGACAGGGCTTATTCACCCCTCCACTTT.